This T cell receptor beta chain is drawn from a study of cytomegalovirus exposure and HLA in healthy donors. Study background: Caucasian-associated ancestry cluster membership applied to about 83% of several hundred genotyped donors. General observations from the study: Later analysis identified a missense DCLRE1C variant that was linked to TCR beta V- and J-gene trimming. In vitro, a few CMV-associated chains proved specific for CMV antigens.

About this clone itself: Its cognate antigen is unknown.

With 1 base clipped from V and 4 bases from J, the junction kept 7 bases outside the gene matches. Germline CDR1 reads SGHAT; CDR2 reads FQNNGV. This CDR3 contains 16 residues. A multiplex PCR was run with 60 Vbeta primers and 13 Jbeta primers. The data were produced by immunoSEQ multiplex PCR, yet TCRdb's version contains in-frame clones alone and is incomplete. Of about 180,000 clones in the sample, 65% to 85% were seen once. The chain has TRBV11-2 and TRBJ2-7; 10 positions match TRBD2. This clonotype was sampled from a girl aged 10 to 17 in good health and CMV-seropositive. Sequencing was carried out using PBMCs. The CDR3 spells CASSLVYLAGEYEQYF. CDR3 coding DNA: TGTGCCAGCAGCTTAGTTTATCTAGCGGGAGAGTACGAGCAGTACTTC.